This record looks at one T cell receptor (beta chain) sequence and its context. The target antigen is unknown. The CDR3 contains 16 residues. The V end lost 2 bases, the J end lost 3 bases, and 13 bases lay between the germline ends. Germline CDR1 MNHEY, CDR2 SMNVEV (reference sequence). Using immunoSEQ multiplex PCR, the repertoire was profiled, and TCRdb retains in-frame clones only, with some absent. The table shows about 700,000 clones, with about 92% occurring only once. The entry originates in a study of shared clonotypes between healthy human individuals. General observations from the study: Sample collection involved blood only; tissue repertoires are likely different. Naive CD4 clonotype sharing across several donors was approximately 5%.

Positively selected for CCR7, the CD45RO-negative cells used as naive CD8 cells excluded terminally differentiated effector memory CD45RA+ cells. J is TRBJ2-2 and V is TRBV27; D is ambiguous. The sample taken for sequencing was naive CD8+ T cells sorted from blood. This clonotype was sampled from a man under 40 in good health. The CDR3 coding sequence is TGTGCCAGCAGTTTAACCAGTTTTAGAGACACCGGGGAGCTGTTTTTT. Its protein is CASSLTSFRDTGELFF.